This record concerns one T cell receptor (beta chain) sequence. CDR3 length: 13 residues. The V gene lost 8 bases and the J gene lost 8 bases, with 18 bases spanning the gap. Per the germline V gene, CDR1 is MDHEN and CDR2 is SYDVKM. The data are from a study of cytomegalovirus exposure and HLA in healthy donors. PCR amplification relied on 60 Vbeta primers (plus 13 Jbeta primers). TCRdb's table, derived via immunoSEQ multiplex PCR, lists solely in-frame clones and lacks some. This table has roughly 100,000 clones, 76% appearing once. This TCR derives from a woman aged 18-30 years in good health and CMV-seropositive. Sequenced input: PBMCs. The gene calls are TRBV28 and TRBJ1-2; D possibly corresponds to TRBD1 (6 bases). The CDR3 sequence: CASFTGRTVGYTF. The CDR3 DNA sequence: TGTGCCAGCTTCACAGGGCGCACGGTAGGCTACACCTTC.